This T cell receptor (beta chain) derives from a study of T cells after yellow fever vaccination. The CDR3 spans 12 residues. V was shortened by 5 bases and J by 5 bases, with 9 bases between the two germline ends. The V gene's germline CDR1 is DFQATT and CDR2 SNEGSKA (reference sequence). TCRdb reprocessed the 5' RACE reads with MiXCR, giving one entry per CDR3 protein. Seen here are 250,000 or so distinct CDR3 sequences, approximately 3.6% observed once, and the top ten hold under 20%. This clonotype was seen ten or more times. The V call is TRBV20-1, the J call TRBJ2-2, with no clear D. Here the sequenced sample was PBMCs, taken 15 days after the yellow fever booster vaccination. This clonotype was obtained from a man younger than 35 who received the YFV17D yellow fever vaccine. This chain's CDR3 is CSAGYGTGELFF. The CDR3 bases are TGCAGTGCTGGGTACGGGACCGGGGAGCTGTTTTTT.